The next 11 T cell receptor beta chains were all read from a single sample in a study of T cell changes during pregnancy in multiple sclerosis. Clones were read by immunoSEQ multiplex PCR, and TCRdb kept only the in-frame ones, dropping some. The repertoire holds roughly 60,000 clones, with around nine tenths as singletons. Source: peripheral blood, taken in the second trimester of pregnancy. The receptor source for this set is a female donor with multiple sclerosis, enrolled in a pregnancy study.

CDR3 sequence reads: CASSTSTGGRGQPQHF. CDR3 DNA sequence: TGTGCCAGTAGTACATCGACAGGGGGCCGCGGACAGCCCCAGCATTTT. V usage is TRBV19 and J usage is TRBJ1-5; 10 bases match TRBD1. The germline CDR1 and CDR2 sequences are LNHDA and SQIVND (reference sequence). J lost 7 bases, V lost 4 bases, and 10 bases had no gene match. This CDR3 has 16 amino acids.

The genes are TRBV29-1 and TRBJ2-7, with 11 bases aligning to TRBD1. V trimming: 1 base; J trimming: 7 bases; junction bases outside the gene matches: 9. The germline gives CDR1 SQVTM, CDR2 ANQGSEA. The CDR3 runs to 15 residues. CDR3: CSVEGEDRGLEEQYF. In DNA, the CDR3 is TGCAGCGTTGAAGGTGAGGACAGGGGGCTTGAAGAGCAGTACTTC.

V usage is TRBV10-3 and J usage is TRBJ2-5, with TRBD2 matching over 9 bases. CDR3 length: 14 residues. In germline, CDR1 is ENHRY, CDR2 SYGVKD. Trimming took 6 bases from V and 5 from J; bases not matched to a gene: 7. CDR3 sequence: CAIRGREGHETQYF. DNA of the CDR3: TGTGCCATCAGGGGGCGGGAGGGCCATGAGACCCAGTACTTC.

This chain connects TRBV4-1 to TRBJ2-3, with D maybe TRBD2 (6 bases). Trimming stripped 0 bases from V and 7 bases from J, with 14 bases between. This CDR3 region has 15 residues. Looked up from germline, CDR1 is MGHRA and CDR2 is YSYEKL. CDR3 coding DNA: TGCGCCAGCAGCCAAGAGGGGACTGGTCGGTATACGCAGTATTTT. Encoded protein: CASSQEGTGRYTQYF.

V usage is TRBV28 and J usage is TRBJ2-7; TRBD2 matches 11 bases. V was pared by 3 bases and J by 1 base, with 5 bases of the junction left unmatched. In germline, CDR1 is MDHEN, CDR2 SYDVKM. CDR3 length: 16 amino acids. The CDR3 DNA follows: TGTGCCAGCAGTTTCCTGATAGCGGGAGGGTCCTACGAGCAGTACTTC. As protein: CASSFLIAGGSYEQYF.

The V call is TRBV2, the J call TRBJ2-1, with D possibly matching TRBD1 (6 bases). The germline V and J ends were trimmed by 1 base and 5 bases, with 12 bases remaining between them. CDR1 and CDR2 from the germline V gene are SNHLY and FYNNEI. The CDR3 is made up of 15 amino acids. The CDR3 DNA reads as TGTGCCAGCAGTGAAGACAGGGCAGGGAACAATGAGCAGTTCTTC. This gives the protein CASSEDRAGNNEQFF. Complete variable domain (other parts from reference TRBV2 and TRBJ2-1): EPEVTQTPSHQVTQMGQEVILRCVPISNHLYFYWYRQILGQKVEFLVSFYNNEISEKSEIFDDQFSVERPDGSNFTLKIRSTKLEDSAMYFCASSEDRAGNNEQFFGPGTRLTVL.

The chain carries TRBV7-9 and TRBJ1-2; 10 bases are shared with TRBD1. The germline CDR1 and CDR2 sequences are SEHNR and FQNEAQ (reference sequence). Trimming cost V 5 bases and J 4 bases; bases outside gene matches: 7. There are 15 residues in the CDR3. CDR3 region: CASSLGQGGAYGYTF. In DNA, the CDR3 is TGTGCCAGCAGCCTCGGACAGGGGGGTGCCTATGGCTACACCTTC.

Here the CDR3 reads CASSFSAGPYQETQYF. In nucleotides, the CDR3 is TGTGCCAGCAGCTTTTCGGCAGGCCCGTACCAAGAGACCCAGTACTTC. The chain combines TRBV5-4 with TRBJ2-5; D unresolved. The ends were cut back, 2 bases at V and 0 bases at J, with 14 bases in the middle. This CDR3 contains 16 residues. Germline values: CDR1 SGHNT, CDR2 YYREEE (reference sequence). Supplemented by reference TRBV5-4 and TRBJ2-5, the full variable domain reads ETGVTQSPTHLIKTRGQQVTLRCSSQSGHNTVSWYQQALGQGPQFIFQYYREEENGRGNFPPRFSGLQFPNYSSELNVNALELDDSALYLCASSFSAGPYQETQYFGPGTRLLVL.

The chain is built from TRBV2 and TRBJ2-7, with TRBD1 identical over 8 bases. V shed 6 bases, J shed 3 bases, and the junction held 10 bases outside the gene matches. This CDR3 spans 15 amino acids. Germline lookup yields CDR1 SNHLY and CDR2 FYNNEI. In DNA, the CDR3 is TGTGCCAGCAGAGGAGACAGGGGAGCTTTCTACGAGCAGTACTTC. Translation gives CASRGDRGAFYEQYF. Full variable domain (rest looked up from reference TRBV2 and TRBJ2-7): EPEVTQTPSHQVTQMGQEVILRCVPISNHLYFYWYRQILGQKVEFLVSFYNNEISEKSEIFDDQFSVERPDGSNFTLKIRSTKLEDSAMYFCASRGDRGAFYEQYFGPGTRLTVT.

The chain links TRBV6-1 to TRBJ1-1; D possibly corresponds to TRBD1 (5 bases). The CDR3 runs to 13 residues. Trimming removed 3 bases from V and 5 bases from J, with 10 bases in between. Germline values: CDR1 MNHNS, CDR2 SASEGT. The CDR3 bases are TGTGCCAGCAGTGACCAGGGAGGAACTGAAGCTTTCTTT. Residues: CASSDQGGTEAFF.

The V gene is TRBV19, the J gene TRBJ2-2; D may be TRBD2 (6 bases). The V gene's germline CDR1 is LNHDA and CDR2 SQIVND (reference sequence). V gave up 4 bases and J gave up 3 bases, with 9 bases separating them. The CDR3 loop spans 14 amino acids. The CDR3 loop reads CASSTRLDTGELFF. In DNA form, the CDR3 reads TGTGCCAGTAGTACTCGACTAGACACCGGGGAGCTGTTTTTT.